The 25 T cell receptor beta chains presented below share a single source sample, sequenced in a study of shared T cell receptors in the human thymus. Clones were sequenced by immunoSEQ multiplex PCR, and TCRdb holds only the in-frame ones, with some missing. The table records hundreds of thousands of clones, approximately 89% of them present only once. This sample also belongs to another study, concerning human thymus T cells.

Sequencing used thymocytes. These receptors came from a boy under two years old with a congenital heart defect.

The chain combines TRBV9 with TRBJ1-6, with unresolved D. CDR1 SGDLS and CDR2 YYNGEE come from the germline V gene. V was shortened by 2 bases and J by 7 bases, with 4 bases between the two germline ends. This CDR3 contains 12 residues. The CDR3 DNA sequence: TGTGCCAGCAGCGTGGAGAATTCACCCCTCCACTTT. Encoded protein: CASSVENSPLHF.

The chain recombines TRBV18 with TRBJ1-1, with 8 bases aligning to TRBD1. J was trimmed by 0 bases and V by 3 bases; bases with no gene match: 6. This CDR3 region has 16 residues. The V gene's germline CDR1 is KGHSH and CDR2 LQKENI. The CDR3, as DNA: TGTGCCAGCTCACCCAGGGACAGGAGGATGAACACTGAAGCTTTCTTT. Encoded protein: CASSPRDRRMNTEAFF.

This sequence joins TRBV6-1 and TRBJ2-3, with 8 bases lining up with TRBD1. V trimming: 11 bases; J trimming: 0 bases; junction bases outside the gene matches: 4. The germline CDR1 and CDR2 sequences are MNHNS and SASEGT. The CDR3 has 13 amino acids. Written as DNA, the CDR3 is TGTGCCGACGGACAGGGTAGCACAGATACGCAGTATTTT. This codes for CADGQGSTDTQYF.

The chain recombines TRBV9 with TRBJ2-2; possible D gene TRBD2, 6 bases. The ends were cut back, 0 bases at V and 9 bases at J, with 12 bases in the middle. The CDR3 is 14 residues long. Looked up from germline, CDR1 is SGDLS and CDR2 is YYNGEE. DNA for the CDR3: TGTGCCAGCAGCGTAGGGAGGGATCCTAGGGAGCTGTTTTTT. Its translation: CASSVGRDPRELFF. Full variable domain (outside the CDR3, taken from reference TRBV9 and TRBJ2-2): DSGVTQTPKHLITATGQRVTLRCSPRSGDLSVYWYQQSLDQGLQFLIQYYNGEERAKGNILERFSAQQFPDLHSELNLSSLELGDSALYFCASSVGRDPRELFFGEGSRLTVL.

The V and J genes are TRBV6-1 and TRBJ1-2; 8 bases align to TRBD1. CDR3 size: 15 residues. The trim removed 6 bases at V and 0 bases at J, leaving 6 bases unmatched. The germline gives CDR1 MNHNS, CDR2 SASEGT. CDR3 loop: CASSLKQGANYGYTF. CDR3 coding DNA: TGTGCCAGCAGCCTAAAACAGGGGGCTAACTATGGCTACACCTTC.

This rearrangement joins TRBV7-9 to TRBJ1-6; TRBD1 matches 7 bases. The CDR3 covers 17 residues. The germline CDR1 and CDR2 sequences are SEHNR and FQNEAQ (reference sequence). V was clipped by 5 bases and J by 5 bases; unmatched bases: 12. CDR3 protein: CASSLLRDRVNNSPLHF. CDR3 DNA: TGTGCCAGCAGCCTACTCCGGGACAGAGTCAATAATTCACCCCTCCACTTT.

This chain connects TRBV7-8 to TRBJ1-2; possible D gene TRBD1, 6 bases. CDR3 length equals 15 residues. V lost 1 base and J 3 bases, leaving 12 bases between the germline ends. From germline, CDR1 is SGHVS and CDR2 FQNEAQ. In DNA, the CDR3 is TGTGCCAGCAGCTTAGTGCGGGGGGCGGACTATGGCTACACCTTC. Its protein product is CASSLVRGADYGYTF.

The gene calls are TRBV27 and TRBJ2-7; TRBD1 is a possible D gene (5 bases). CDR1 is MNHEY, CDR2 SMNVEV, per germline (reference sequence). Between the trimmed V and J ends, which lost 6 bases and 5 bases, there was a span of 17 bases. The CDR3 length is 14 residues. In DNA, the CDR3 is TGTGCCAGCAGCATGAATCAGGGTATGCACGAGCAGTACTTC. Protein product: CASSMNQGMHEQYF.

This clone was seen a single time. The chain employs TRBV10-3 and TRBJ2-2; 8 bases fit TRBD1. With V trimmed by 10 bases and J by 3 bases, 19 bases remained unmatched. This CDR3 region has 18 residues. Germline CDR1 reads ENHRY; CDR2 reads SYGVKD. The CDR3 sequence is CATSVIREDRADTGELFF. CDR3 sequence (DNA): TGTGCCACCTCAGTGATAAGGGAGGACAGGGCCGACACCGGGGAGCTGTTTTTT.

The rearrangement uses TRBV10-3 and TRBJ2-1; TRBD2 agrees at 7 bases. Germline CDR1 is ENHRY and CDR2 is SYGVKD. The J segment lost 7 bases and the V segment lost 3 bases, leaving 21 bases of the junction unmatched. The length of the CDR3 is 19 residues. CDR3 bases: TGTGCCATCAGTGACCTCTACCTAGCGGCTTGGTCCACGGCGAATGAGCAGTTCTTC. Translating it yields CAISDLYLAAWSTANEQFF.

This chain joins TRBV5-1 and TRBJ2-4; 10 nucleotides match TRBD2. Trimming took 3 bases from V and 0 from J; bases not matched to a gene: 3. The CDR3 has 16 residues. Germline V lookup: CDR1 SGHRS, CDR2 YFSETQ. The chain's CDR3 is CASSCTSGEAKNIQYF. As DNA, the CDR3 is TGCGCCAGCAGCTGTACTAGCGGGGAAGCCAAAAACATTCAGTACTTC.

The rearrangement links TRBV4-1 to TRBJ2-5, with 7 bases identical to TRBD1. Germline V lookup: CDR1 MGHRA, CDR2 YSYEKL. V shed 0 bases and J 4 bases; nucleotides not matched to a gene: 11. CDR3 length: 17 residues. Here the CDR3 DNA reads TGCGCCAGCAGCCAAGATACAGGGGTTAAGGGATCAGAGACCCAGTACTTC. This sequence encodes CASSQDTGVKGSETQYF.

V and J are TRBV28 and TRBJ1-2, with 9 bases fitting TRBD1. J lost 2 bases, V lost 6 bases, and 10 bases had no gene match. Germline-derived CDR1 and CDR2 are MDHEN and SYDVKM. CDR3 length: 16 amino acids. This CDR3 reads CASRLTLGTGNYGYTF. CDR3 in DNA: TGTGCCAGCAGGTTGACCCTTGGGACAGGGAACTATGGCTACACCTTC.

This clone was seen more than once but under ten times. The rearrangement joins TRBV28 to TRBJ1-2, with 7 bases identical to TRBD1. The V gene's germline CDR1 is MDHEN and CDR2 SYDVKM. The CDR3 contains 13 residues. Trimming at V came to 4 bases and at J to 6 bases, leaving 5 bases not matched to a gene. The DNA for the CDR3 is TGTGCCAGCAGTTCCTCCGGGACAGATGGCTACACCTTC. Translating it yields CASSSSGTDGYTF.

J is TRBJ1-1 and V is TRBV13; weak D call: TRBD1 (5 bases). The CDR3 length is 16 residues. The V gene lost 4 bases and the J gene lost 0 bases, with 15 bases spanning the gap. From germline, CDR1 is PRHDT and CDR2 FYEKMQ (reference sequence). CDR3 nucleotides: TGTGCCAGCAGCTCCTTCCCCAGGGTTTTGAACACTGAAGCTTTCTTT. Translation: CASSSFPRVLNTEAFF.

The CDR3 here is CASSPDWAGLGNYGYTF. The CDR3 bases are TGCGCCAGCAGCCCAGACTGGGCAGGGTTAGGGAACTATGGCTACACCTTC. The rearrangement joins TRBV5-1 to TRBJ1-2; a weak D match, TRBD1 (5 bases). Germline CDR1 reads SGHRS; CDR2 reads YFSETQ. The CDR3 covers 17 residues. Trimming pared 4 bases from V and 2 bases from J, leaving 21 bases between.

The gene calls are TRBV4-2 and TRBJ2-1, with 9 bases identical to TRBD2. Trimming at V came to 3 bases and at J to 6 bases, leaving 6 bases not matched to a gene. Germline V CDR1 and CDR2: LGHNA, YNFKEQ. The CDR3 extends over 15 amino acids. The CDR3 here is CASSHGAGGLNEQFF. The CDR3 DNA reads as TGTGCCAGCAGCCACGGAGCGGGAGGCCTCAATGAGCAGTTCTTC.

This clone is a singleton in its sample. The gene calls are TRBV11-2 and TRBJ2-7; D is perhaps TRBD1 (6 bases). CDR1 SGHAT and CDR2 FQNNGV come from the germline V gene. This CDR3 region has 16 residues. V lost 2 bases, J lost 2 bases, and 16 bases lay in between. The CDR3: CASSLTGTSVPYEQYF. The DNA for the CDR3 is TGTGCCAGCAGCTTAACCGGGACAAGCGTACCCTACGAGCAGTACTTC.

The CDR3 reads CASSSGQGLQPSTDTQYF. The CDR3 nucleotides read TGTGCCAGCAGTTCCGGACAGGGCTTACAACCTAGCACAGATACGCAGTATTTT. The chain combines TRBV27 with TRBJ2-3; TRBD1 aligns across 8 bases. With 4 bases clipped from V and 0 bases from J, the junction kept 12 bases outside the gene matches. The V gene's germline CDR1 is MNHEY and CDR2 SMNVEV (reference sequence). This CDR3 comprises 18 residues.

This rearrangement joins TRBV5-6 to TRBJ1-1, with D hard to call. The CDR3 is made up of 15 amino acids. V was cut by 2 bases and J by 4 bases, with 15 bases left in between. CDR1 SGHDT and CDR2 YYEEEE come from the germline V gene. In nucleotides, the CDR3 is TGTGCCAGCAGCTTTCAACCTACTTTGAGCACTGAAGCTTTCTTT. It is translated as CASSFQPTLSTEAFF.

The genes are TRBV12-5 and TRBJ2-7; TRBD2 aligns across 8 bases. The J segment lost 6 bases and the V segment lost 2 bases, leaving 21 bases of the junction unmatched. The germline V gene encodes CDR1 LGHNT and CDR2 FRNRAP. The CDR3 covers 19 residues. CDR3 nucleotide sequence: TGTGCTAGTGGTTTGATCCCACCTAGTTGGGAGCGGGAGTACGCCGAGCAGTACTTC. This sequence encodes CASGLIPPSWEREYAEQYF.

This chain links TRBV4-1 with TRBJ1-2, with unresolved D. The germline V and J ends were trimmed by 1 base and 1 base, with 7 bases remaining between them. CDR3 size: 14 residues. CDR1 is MGHRA and CDR2 is YSYEKL in the germline V gene. CDR3 nucleotides: TGCGCCAGCAGCCAAGTCTTCAGTAACTATGGCTACACCTTC. Protein product: CASSQVFSNYGYTF.

This clone was counted between two and nine times. V and J are TRBV30 and TRBJ1-2; D is unresolved. Germline CDR1 is GTSNPN and CDR2 is SVGIG (reference sequence). Trimming left V 3 bases short and J 5 bases short, with 13 bases between. The CDR3 runs to 13 residues. The CDR3 protein is CAWRLAVKYGYTF. CDR3 coding DNA: TGTGCCTGGAGATTGGCAGTCAAGTATGGCTACACCTTC. The full variable domain, with the rest looked up from reference TRBV30 and TRBJ1-2, is SQTIHQWPATLVQPVGSPLSLECTVEGTSNPNLYWYRQAAGRGLQLLFYSVGIGQISSEVPQNLSASRPQDRQFILSSKKLLLSDSGFYLCAWRLAVKYGYTFGSGTRLTVV.

This clone appeared once. V gene TRBV14 combines with J gene TRBJ2-1, with D perhaps matching TRBD2 (5 bases). CDR3 length equals 15 residues. Per germline, CDR1 SGHDN and CDR2 FVKESK. The V and J ends lost 2 bases and 1 base respectively, with 9 bases between them. The CDR3 loop reads CASSQTRGSYNEQFF. In DNA form, the CDR3 reads TGTGCCAGCAGCCAAACGAGAGGGTCCTACAATGAGCAGTTCTTC.

The J gene is TRBJ2-5, the V gene TRBV7-9; TRBD1 matches at 7 bases. Germline V lookup: CDR1 SEHNR, CDR2 FQNEAQ (reference sequence). J was trimmed by 2 bases and V by 5 bases; bases with no gene match: 5. This CDR3 contains 14 residues. The CDR3 region has the DNA TGTGCCAGCAGCCCACAGGGGATTCAAGAGACCCAGTACTTC. It yields the protein CASSPQGIQETQYF.